This TCR beta chain was profiled in a study of control samples from healthy donors and cancer patients. V was clipped by 6 bases and J by 6 bases, with 12 bases between them. There are 12 residues in the CDR3. Sequencing was performed with immunoSEQ multiplex PCR; in TCRdb, only in-frame clones are kept and a portion is missing. The sample lists about 88,000 clones, roughly 93% occurring once. The V call is TRBV12-3 or TRBV12-4, the J call TRBJ2-7; D could derive from TRBD1 or TRBD2 (5 bases each). This clonotype originated in a young man in good health. The specimen was blood. The CDR3 region is CASSSGTIEQYF. The CDR3 DNA reads TGTGCCAGCAGCTCCGGGACGATCGAGCAGTACTTC.